Below, 28 T cell receptor beta chains from the same sample are listed, as sequenced in a study of B cell selection in AIRE deficiency. The assay was immunoSEQ multiplex PCR, and TCRdb's table has in-frame clones only and misses some. The sample gives 18,000 or so clones, 85% to 95% of which show up once; roughly 0.8% is in the top ten. Regulatory T cells were sorted as CD4+CD25hiCD127low/negative cells. Sample: CD4+CD25+ Tregs sorted from PBMCs. These receptors were collected from a human donor in good health.

This chain uses TRBV6-6 with TRBJ1-1; D gene uncertain. V was pared by 2 bases and J by 1 base, with 8 bases between. Germline V gives CDR1 MNHNY, CDR2 SVGAGI (reference sequence). The CDR3 sequence is 14 residues long. The CDR3 is CASSYRVTNTEAFF. The CDR3, as DNA: TGTGCCAGCAGTTACAGGGTGACGAACACTGAAGCTTTCTTT.

This clone has only one observation. The CDR3 loop reads CASSVQGVSYEQYF. CDR3 DNA: TGTGCCAGTAGTGTCCAGGGGGTAAGCTACGAGCAGTACTTC. The rearrangement links TRBV19 to TRBJ2-7; TRBD1 aligns across 7 bases. CDR1 LNHDA and CDR2 SQIVND come from the germline V gene (reference sequence). The CDR3 has 14 residues. With V trimmed by 5 bases and J by 3 bases, 7 bases remained unmatched.

The CDR3 DNA is TGTGCCATCAGGGCCCGGGGACCTTCGTCCTACGAGCAGTACTTC. Its translation is CAIRARGPSSYEQYF. The rearrangement links TRBV10-3 to TRBJ2-7; D is tentatively TRBD1 or TRBD2 (5 bases each). Trimming took off 6 bases at V and 1 base at J, with 16 bases between the two ends. CDR3 size: 15 residues. CDR1 and CDR2 (germline): ENHRY, SYGVKD.

The CDR3 reads CAWNPGIQPFF. The CDR3 DNA reads as TGTGCCTGGAACCCAGGGATCCAACCTTTCTTT. The chain has TRBV30 and TRBJ1-1; D possibly corresponds to TRBD1 (5 bases). CDR1 GTSNPN and CDR2 SVGIG come from the germline V gene (reference sequence). The length of the CDR3 is 11 residues. The ends were cut back, 4 bases at V and 12 bases at J, with 15 bases in the middle.

The CDR3 nucleotides read TGTGCCAGCAGTTTCTTGGACAGGGTGGCTTTCTTT. Its protein is CASSFLDRVAFF. This chain links TRBV28 with TRBJ1-1, with 8 bases identical to TRBD1. V lost 3 bases and J lost 11; bases outside the gene matches: 5. Germline assignment: CDR1 MDHEN and CDR2 SYDVKM. The CDR3 has 12 residues.

This rearrangement joins TRBV11-3 to TRBJ2-1; unclear D gene. V was clipped by 5 bases and J by 2 bases, with 13 bases between them. Germline V gene sequence: CDR1 SGHNT, CDR2 YENEEA. This CDR3 comprises 15 residues. CDR3 coding DNA: TGTGCCAGCAGCCGACGTCTATGGACCTACAATGAGCAGTTCTTC. This codes for CASSRRLWTYNEQFF.

The CDR3 sequence: CASTPRTGLEAFF. CDR3 coding DNA: TGTGCCAGCACCCCACGGACAGGTCTTGAAGCTTTCTTT. V usage is TRBV27 and J usage is TRBJ1-1, with 7 bases matching TRBD1. V shed 7 bases and J 7 bases; nucleotides not matched to a gene: 9. Per germline, CDR1 MNHEY and CDR2 SMNVEV (reference sequence). The CDR3 extends over 13 amino acids.

The chain couples TRBV30 to TRBJ1-2; TRBD1 might be the D (5 bases). Trimming stripped 3 bases from V and 4 bases from J, with 21 bases between. The CDR3 consists of 16 residues. Germline V CDR1 and CDR2: GTSNPN, SVGIG (reference sequence). The CDR3 loop is CAWRGPGAGLSYGYTF. CDR3 bases: TGTGCCTGGAGGGGGCCCGGGGCAGGCCTTTCCTATGGCTACACCTTC.

The chain is built from TRBV29-1 and TRBJ1-3; 8 bases line up with TRBD1. Germline V lookup: CDR1 SQVTM, CDR2 ANQGSEA. This CDR3 spans 14 amino acids. Trimming took 7 bases from V and 3 from J; bases not matched to a gene: 8. Here the CDR3 reads CSADRTGSGNTIYF. The CDR3 nucleotides read TGCAGCGCCGACCGGACAGGGAGTGGAAACACCATATATTTT.

The V gene is TRBV4-1, the J gene TRBJ2-1; TRBD1 matches at 8 bases. V lost 4 bases, J lost 4 bases, and 12 bases stayed unmatched. The CDR3 runs to 17 residues. CDR1 and CDR2 from the germline V gene are MGHRA and YSYEKL. CDR3 DNA: TGCGCCAGCAGCCGAGATGGGACAGGCGATATATACAATGAGCAGTTCTTC. Translating it yields CASSRDGTGDIYNEQFF.

V and J are TRBV9 and TRBJ2-2; perhaps TRBD1 as D (5 bases). Germline CDR1 and CDR2: SGDLS and YYNGEE. The CDR3 runs 14 residues. V lost 5 bases and J lost 2, with 10 bases in between. The CDR3 loop reads CASREQVNTGELFF. The CDR3 region has the DNA TGTGCCAGCAGGGAACAGGTTAACACCGGGGAGCTGTTTTTT.

The V call is TRBV9, the J call TRBJ1-5, with D possibly TRBD1 on 5 matching bases. This CDR3 has 14 residues. CDR1 and CDR2 (germline): SGDLS, YYNGEE. V lost 4 bases and J 9 bases, leaving 17 bases between the germline ends. CDR3 nucleotides: TGTGCCAGCAGCATATCAGGGCGGGATACGCCCCAGCATTTT. It is translated as CASSISGRDTPQHF.

The DNA for the CDR3 is TGCGCCAGCAGCTTGGATGGGGTGCAGTACACTGAAGCTTTCTTT. Protein sequence: CASSLDGVQYTEAFF. V is TRBV5-1 and J is TRBJ1-1; D call uncertain. V lost 0 bases, J lost 3 bases, and 12 bases lay in between. Germline V lookup: CDR1 SGHRS, CDR2 YFSETQ. The CDR3 spans 15 residues.

The chain has TRBV27 and TRBJ2-7; D not certain. V was pared by 3 bases and J by 2 bases, with 11 bases between. This CDR3 region has 14 residues. Germline V lookup: CDR1 MNHEY, CDR2 SMNVEV (reference sequence). The DNA of the CDR3 is TGTGCCAGCAGTTTGATGGGGAAACCCTACGAGCAGTACTTC. The encoded protein is CASSLMGKPYEQYF.

Written as DNA, the CDR3 is TGTGCCAGTAGTTTTCTAGCGGGAGGGCCCGTGAATGAGCAGTTCTTC. Its protein is CASSFLAGGPVNEQFF. The V call is TRBV19, the J call TRBJ2-1; 12 nucleotides match TRBD2. V gave up 5 bases and J gave up 7 bases; unmatched junction bases: 9. Germline V gene sequence: CDR1 LNHDA, CDR2 SQIVND (reference sequence). The CDR3 consists of 16 residues.

The chain has TRBV28 and TRBJ2-3; D gene unclear. Germline loops: CDR1 MDHEN, CDR2 SYDVKM. The CDR3 loop spans 12 amino acids. Trimming removed 4 bases from V and 5 bases from J, with 7 bases in between. The CDR3: CASSYYGDTQYF. CDR3 bases: TGTGCCAGCAGTTATTATGGAGATACGCAGTATTTT.

The chain uses TRBV19 and TRBJ2-6, with 8 bases identical to TRBD1. The germline CDR1 and CDR2 sequences are LNHDA and SQIVND (reference sequence). The CDR3 contains 15 residues. Unmatched junction bases numbered 1, after V lost 4 bases and J lost 2 bases. The CDR3 nucleotides read TGTGCCAGTAGTACGGACAGGGCTGGGGCCAACGTCCTGACTTTC. It yields the protein CASSTDRAGANVLTF.

The chain has TRBV2 and TRBJ2-1; possibly TRBD1 for D (5 bases). The germline V gene has CDR1 SNHLY and CDR2 FYNNEI. This CDR3 has 13 residues. V was pared by 3 bases and J by 7 bases, with 10 bases between. The CDR3 reads CASSDPNRNEQFF. CDR3 DNA: TGTGCCAGCAGTGATCCCAACAGGAATGAGCAGTTCTTC.

This chain links TRBV28 with TRBJ1-2; no clear D gene. The CDR3 contains 14 residues. The germline V and J ends were trimmed by 3 bases and 8 bases, with 16 bases remaining between them. Per germline, CDR1 MDHEN and CDR2 SYDVKM. CDR3 nucleotide sequence: TGTGCCAGCAGTTTGGGCCTACTCAGGTACGGCTACACCTTC. Its translation is CASSLGLLRYGYTF.

V and J are TRBV28 and TRBJ1-2, with D unresolved. CDR1 and CDR2 from the germline V gene are MDHEN and SYDVKM. The CDR3 covers 12 residues. Trimming stripped 5 bases from V and 4 bases from J, with 8 bases between. The CDR3 sequence: CASSLQAYGYTF. DNA for the CDR3: TGTGCCAGCAGTCTCCAGGCCTATGGCTACACCTTC.

The chain couples TRBV18 to TRBJ2-7, with TRBD1 matching 11 bases. Trimming took 3 bases from V and 2 from J; bases not matched to a gene: 6. The CDR3 is made up of 16 amino acids. The germline gives CDR1 KGHSH, CDR2 LQKENI. DNA of the CDR3: TGTGCCAGCTCACCCCCTGCGGGACAGGGGGCCTACGAGCAGTACTTC. Translation: CASSPPAGQGAYEQYF.

In nucleotides, the CDR3 is TGTGCCAGCAGTTCAAAGTGGACTAGGGACGGCCAGCATGAGCAGTTCTTC. It codes for CASSSKWTRDGQHEQFF. This chain connects TRBV27 to TRBJ2-1, with 7 bases lining up with TRBD2. V shed 4 bases, J shed 8 bases, and the junction held 17 bases outside the gene matches. From germline, CDR1 is MNHEY and CDR2 SMNVEV (reference sequence). The CDR3 covers 17 residues.

The rearrangement joins TRBV7-3 to TRBJ1-1, with TRBD1 matching over 7 bases. V shed 0 bases, J shed 6 bases, and the junction held 10 bases outside the gene matches. CDR1 is SGHTA, CDR2 FQGTGA, per germline. The length of the CDR3 is 16 residues. The chain's CDR3 is CASSLTGVQGNPEAFF. In nucleotides, the CDR3 is TGTGCCAGCAGCTTAACGGGGGTACAGGGGAATCCTGAAGCTTTCTTT.

The J gene is TRBJ2-7, the V gene TRBV5-6, with a tentative D call TRBD1 (5 bases). The CDR3 contains 14 residues. Trimming removed 0 bases from V and 0 bases from J, with 7 bases in between. Germline V lookup: CDR1 SGHDT, CDR2 YYEEEE. CDR3 amino acids: CASSLGQYSYEQYF. The CDR3 DNA sequence: TGTGCCAGCAGCTTGGGACAGTACTCCTACGAGCAGTACTTC.

This CDR3 reads CASRSGITNEQFF. DNA for the CDR3: TGTGCCAGCAGGTCGGGGATTACCAATGAGCAGTTCTTC. The chain joins TRBV28 to TRBJ2-1; tentative D call: TRBD2 (5 bases). Trimming removed 6 bases from V and 6 bases from J, with 12 bases in between. The CDR3 is 13 amino acids. Germline CDR1 MDHEN, CDR2 SYDVKM.

V and J are TRBV5-5 and TRBJ1-5; no clear D. This CDR3 is 13 amino acids long. The germline V gene has CDR1 SGHKS and CDR2 YYEKEE (reference sequence). Between the trimmed V and J ends, which lost 0 bases and 1 base, there was a span of 2 bases. The CDR3, as DNA: TGTGCCAGCAGCTTGGGAAGCAATCAGCCCCAGCATTTT. Its protein product is CASSLGSNQPQHF. The full variable domain, rest sourced from reference TRBV5-5 and TRBJ1-5, is DAGVTQSPTHLIKTRGQQVTLRCSPISGHKSVSWYQQVLGQGPQFIFQYYEKEERGRGNFPDRFSARQFPNYSSELNVNALLLGDSALYLCASSLGSNQPQHFGDGTRLSIL.

The J gene is TRBJ1-4, the V gene TRBV27; D not resolved. Germline V lookup: CDR1 MNHEY, CDR2 SMNVEV (reference sequence). The CDR3 covers 15 residues. Trimming cost V 3 bases and J 4 bases, with 12 bases left between them. Here the CDR3 DNA reads TGTGCCAGCAGTTTCCGGGGTCATAGTAATGAAAAACTGTTTTTT. Translated, it gives CASSFRGHSNEKLFF.

The V gene is TRBV5-1, the J gene TRBJ2-7, with 12 nucleotides matching TRBD2. CDR1 is SGHRS, CDR2 YFSETQ, per germline. The CDR3 is 17 residues long. V was clipped by 4 bases and J by 8 bases; unmatched bases: 16. The CDR3 reads CASSIGLAGISGLKQYF. The CDR3 nucleotides read TGCGCCAGCAGCATCGGACTAGCGGGAATCTCTGGATTGAAGCAGTACTTC.